One TCR beta chain is described in this entry. This sample was taken from a study of blood T cell repertoires in COVID-19. The data were produced by immunoSEQ multiplex PCR, yet TCRdb's version contains in-frame clones alone and is incomplete. The sample holds 200,000 to 250,000 clones, roughly 88% seen once. The CDR3 spans 12 residues. Looked up from germline, CDR1 is MNHEY and CDR2 is SVGEGT. With 5 bases removed from V and 5 bases from J, the gap between germline ends came to 9 bases. In terms of age and location, participants ranged from about 18 to 95 years and lived in roughly 22 US areas. The study assigned cohorts using participant-reported clinical history. Two negative PCRs, clearance, or symptom resolution had been documented for recovered Cohort 3 donors.

The chain employs TRBV6-2 or TRBV6-3 and TRBJ2-5; D uncertain. This TCR was sampled from a woman in her forties or fifties who had recovered from COVID-19. The sample was PBMCs or T cells enriched from blood (not recorded which). DNA for the CDR3: TGTGCCAGCAGTCACCGGGTTGAGACCCAGTACTTC. This translates into CASSHRVETQYF.